This T cell receptor (beta chain) stems from a study of T-cell memory formation after mild COVID-19. General study findings and limits: Mainly CM and EM harbored the contracting CD4+ clones; mainly EMRA harbored the CD8+ ones. Clones that got smaller from day 15 to 85 had even CD4/CD8, while clones growing later tipped toward CD4+.

Trimming at V came to 5 bases and at J to 7 bases, leaving 10 bases not matched to a gene. There are 17 residues in the CDR3. Per the germline V gene, CDR1 is SGHTA and CDR2 is FQGNSA. From the 5' RACE reads, TCRdb called clonotypes with MiXCR, one entry per CDR3 protein. The table lists roughly 130,000 distinct CDR3 sequences, over 15% of them singletons. The sample holds a few counts of this clonotype. No antigen is known for it. This clonotype was obtained from a man aged 18 to 30 who had mild COVID-19 (a few samples of this study predate the infection). Cell type and time point are not known. The sample taken for sequencing was PBMCs or a T cell subset sorted from them (not recorded which). J is TRBJ1-6 and V is TRBV7-2, with TRBD1 matching 11 bases. The CDR3 sequence is CASSGGTGGLQNSPLHF. The CDR3 region has the DNA TGTGCCAGCAGCGGTGGGACAGGGGGGCTTCAGAATTCACCCCTCCACTTT.